This T cell receptor beta chain derives from a study of vaccination and CD4 T cells after COVID-19 (dated by TCRdb to 2021 to 2024). Concerning the study at large: Every convalescent patient had a positive nasal swab PCR test for SARS-CoV-2, with mild disease in several patients and severe disease in one. For stimulating the cultures, overlapping spike peptide pools were used, derived from SARS-CoV-2 as well as from the common cold coronaviruses HCoV-NL63, HCoV-OC43 and HCoV-229E. Post-COVID blood samples from convalescent patients were collected a median of around 110 days after diagnosis, with a range of about 30 to 170 days. Participants got two doses of the Pfizer-BioNTech BNT162b2 vaccine (n=8) or two doses of the Moderna mRNA-1273 vaccine (n=2). Control cultures used a CEFX viral epitope pool as positive control, an HIV-1 Nef peptide pool as negative control, or no peptide. In the convalescent cohort there were six males and four females, among whom were two Hispanic individuals, seven Caucasians, two Asians and one multiracial person. In around 9 COVID-19 convalescent patients and several infection-naive healthy vaccine recipients, researchers compared the spike-specific CD4+ TCR repertoire from before mRNA vaccination with the repertoire from after. The time from the second vaccine dose to post-vaccine blood sampling had a median of roughly 77 days and ranged from about 14 to 250 days.

Preparation of the library involved PCR. DNA from cultured CD4+ T cells was subjected to TCR sequencing with the Oncomine TCR Beta short-read assay at the Johns Hopkins FTIC core. The QIAamp micro DNA kit was used to extract genomic DNA from the cultured CD4+ T cells. Oncomine TCR Beta libraries made from cultured CD4+ T cells were pooled using unique dual indexes and sequenced on an Illumina iSeq 100. On the authors' methods: Non-productive sequences were filtered out, and CDR3s that did not start with C, did not end with F or W, or were shorter than 7 amino acids were discarded. The MANAFEST web application was used to identify antigen-specific clonotypes by comparing peptide-stimulated wells against reference wells and other culture wells. For a clone to be called positive, the clone needed an FDR below 0.05, an odds ratio above 5, and a productive frequency above 0.1% in at least two of three replicate wells. Clonotypes that were significantly expanded in both SARS-CoV-2 spike wells and at least one common cold coronavirus spike condition were defined as cross-reactive. Levenshtein distances (stringdist) and unrooted phylogenetic trees (ape) in R version 3.6.1 were used to assess CDR3 homology. TCRdb trimmed the raw reads at Q25, called clones with MiXCR and kept productive beta chains. When rows share a CDR3 protein, they turn into one entry using the most common DNA and genes. In this record, the V and J calls reflect TCRdb's handling and not the investigators' own analysis. The sample table records about 20,000 distinct CDR3 sequences; 20% to 25% of these occur just once. The ten largest clones add up to almost 8% of the sample.

This clonotype was detected a few times. Its antigen is not yet known. No much larger clone is present one base from it, and per-base qualities are unavailable. Trimming at the junction amounts to 6 bases on V and 0 bases on J, and the germline ends lie 9 bases apart. Measured from the cysteine to the phenylalanine, the CDR3 is 14 residues long. Left in the record is the CDR3 DNA by itself, 42 bases read in frame from the first base. From a lookup of the germline V gene (reference sequence), CDR1 and CDR2 are LNHDA and SQIVND. Here is what the overall study found, with its caveats: Of the vaccine-specific clones in convalescent patients, 304 of 307, or nearly all, reacted only to SARS-CoV-2 spike and did not cross-react with common cold coronaviruses. Only a relatively small number of convalescent patients were included in the study, and early timepoints following natural infection were not analyzed. The median count of SARS-CoV-2-reactive clonotypes went up from around 20 after infection to a few dozen after vaccination, although the change was not significant. In convalescent patients, a median approximately 86% of post-vaccine SARS-CoV-2-reactive clones were detected only after vaccination, suggesting vaccine-specific priming.

The label giving this sample's treatment or condition can be read as: approximately nine-day PBMC culture with coronavirus spike peptide pools or control peptides (ViraFEST assay). To expand antigen-specific T cells with peptide pools and then pick out the expanded clonotypes through TCR sequencing, the study relied on the ViraFEST assay. The convalescent patients' positive SARS-CoV-2 PCR tests fell between March and December 2020, which was before the Alpha, Beta and Delta variants emerged in the United States. Each well held two million PBMCs cultured with 9 to 10 ug/ml peptide pools in IMDM containing around 5% human AB serum and 9 to 10 IU/ml IL-2. On days 3 and 7, half of the culture medium was replaced with fresh IL-2-containing medium. After 10 to 11 days of culture, CD4+ T cells were isolated by negative selection with the EasySep CD4+ T cell isolation kit. Ficoll-Paque Plus gradient centrifugation was used to isolate PBMCs from whole blood, and the isolated PBMCs were then either used fresh or cryopreserved at -140C. Triplicate wells were generally used for each culture condition.

The receptor was derived from a human donor with COVID-19. The rearranged segments are TRBV19 and TRBJ1-5; a tentative D call is TRBD1 (6 bases match). Input material: cultured CD4+ T cells from blood. The nucleotides are TGTGCCAGTAGCCAGGGGTCTAGCAATCAGCCCCAGCATTTT. It encodes CASSQGSSNQPQHF.